Listed below are T cell receptor beta chains from one sample, sequenced in a study of CD8 T cells in ankylosing spondylitis. TCRdb redid the calling of the 5' RACE reads with MiXCR, one entry per CDR3 protein. The profile covers some 840,000 distinct CDR3 sequences, with 12% appearing a single time and 0.45% to 0.6% taken by the ten largest. Specimen: blood, either unsorted or a sorted T cell fraction (not recorded which). The receptors come from a male donor with ankylosing spondylitis. Each CDR3 is given without its conserved first and last residue. D genes are given only for firm matches.

TRBV20-1	TRBJ1-2	TRBD1	SAPRAGGNYGYT
TRBV6-6	TRBJ2-1	TRBD2	ASSFWREQGQF
TRBV7-3	TRBJ1-5	TRBD1	ASSLELTGQGNQPQH
TRBV4-3	TRBJ1-3	NA	ASSQGGRAYSGNTIY
TRBV7-2	TRBJ2-7	NA	ASSLFASGTGYEQY
TRBV5-1	TRBJ2-7	NA	ASSKDPQSAYEQY
TRBV20-1	TRBJ2-3	TRBD2	SANPGLAGSRGMTDTQY
TRBV7-9	TRBJ2-7	NA	ASSERQDAEQY
TRBV7-2	TRBJ2-1	TRBD1	ASEGQENNEQF
TRBV12-3/TRBV12-4	TRBJ2-3	TRBD1	ASSITGADTQY